Reported below is one T cell receptor (beta chain). Antigen unknown. This sample was included in a study of shared clonotypes between healthy human individuals. Replicate sorted-subset PCRs were loaded with around 220 ng DNA, about 30,000 T cell genomes. Using immunoSEQ multiplex PCR, the repertoire was profiled, and TCRdb retains in-frame clones only, with some absent. The table lists 1.4 million or so clones, approximately 98.5% of them singletons. Study results and caveats: Unshared clonotypes carried lower generation probabilities than those common to all four donors.

The sequence derives from a man in his thirties or forties in good health. Sequenced input: naive CD4+ T cells sorted from blood. Subset reported: CD45RA+ positively selected.

The CDR3 sequence is CASSSGRGGGETQYF. CDR3 DNA: TGTGCCAGCAGCTCGGGGAGAGGAGGTGGGGAGACCCAGTACTTC. The rearrangement uses TRBV7-8 and TRBJ2-5; D is perhaps TRBD2 (5 bases). Trimming removed 4 bases from V and 5 bases from J, with 17 bases in between. Germline V CDR1 and CDR2: SGHVS, FQNEAQ. The CDR3 extends over 15 amino acids. Together with reference TRBV7-8 and TRBJ2-5, the CDR3 gives the full variable domain: GAGVSQSPRYKVAKRGQDVALRCDPISGHVSLFWYQQALGQGPEFLTYFQNEAQLDKSGLPSDRFFAERPEGSVSTLKIQRTQQEDSAVYLCASSSGRGGGETQYFGPGTRLLVL.